The entry below gives a single T cell receptor beta chain sequence along with its context. The antigen is unknown. One junction end disagrees with the germline gene, perhaps due to a read error. Isolated RNA was reverse transcribed in full, so expressed TCRB transcripts were sequenced. Sequenced by immunoSEQ multiplex PCR; TCRdb stores in-frame clones only, minus some. The table has about 400,000 clones, around 12% seen once; the top ten hold around 0.0099%. Purities over 95% were achieved in all sorted populations. This sample is drawn from a study of beta chain features in type 1 diabetes. Findings and limits, study-wide: When VDJ junctions were examined, type 1 diabetes patients showed fewer insertions and more deletions. Shorter TCRB CDR3s, moderately but significantly so, were found in Type 1 diabetes patients in all four CD4+ subsets. A cDNA-based sequencing approach could over-represent cells with high TCR expression.

The CDR3 has 12 amino acids. Germline CDR1 is MGHDK and CDR2 is SYGVNS. The genes are TRBV25-1 and TRBJ1-2; maybe TRBD1 (5 bases). The specimen sequenced was naive CD4+ T cells from blood. The sequence derives from a young woman with type 1 diabetes. The CDR3 region has the DNA TGTGCCAGTAGTGCAGGGTACGAAGGCTACACCTTC. Translated, it gives CASSAGYEGYTF.